The T cell receptor (beta chain) described here comes from a study of blood T cell repertoires in COVID-19. On the study more broadly: Collection of acute and convalescent COVID-19 samples took place in the United States, Italy and Spain. The analysed material was cDNA or gDNA that came from T cells, B-cell-depleted T cells, or PBMCs.

This clone appeared once. Original processing notes: Amplifying reference gene primers gave estimates of nucleated cell counts. Sequenced by immunoSEQ multiplex PCR; TCRdb stores in-frame clones only, minus some. For V, J and clone size, that table is used; D and trimming come from the DNA. The repertoire holds almost 250,000 clones, with around 88% as singletons. Those enrolled in Seattle joined during active infection and were followed longitudinally afterward. Germline CDR1 reads SGHNT; CDR2 reads YYREEE (reference sequence). Trimming took off 10 bases at V and 0 bases at J, with 16 bases between the two ends. The CDR3 length is 14 residues.

This clonotype was sampled from a woman of 80 years or more with COVID-19, enrolled during active disease. The V and J genes are TRBV5-4 and TRBJ1-1, with TRBD1 as a possible D gene (6 bases). The sample taken for sequencing was peripheral blood. The DNA of the CDR3 is TGTGCCGCCCATGGGGGGGGGCTGAACACTGAAGCTTTCTTT. Residues: CAAHGGGLNTEAFF.